These 4 T cell receptor beta chains share one sample of origin, sequenced in a study of T-cell memory formation after mild COVID-19. TCRdb re-called the 5' RACE reads with MiXCR, one entry per CDR3 protein. The repertoire consists of around 340,000 distinct CDR3 sequences, with roughly an eighth occurring once and the leading ten covering about 22%. The sequenced sample was PBMCs or a T cell subset sorted from them (not recorded which). The receptors were gathered from a man younger than 30 who had mild COVID-19 (a few samples of this study predate the infection). Cell type and time point are not known.

This clonotype was detected many times. The chain uses TRBV7-9 and TRBJ2-5, with D unclear. The CDR3 contains 13 residues. The V end lost 5 bases, the J end lost 2 bases, and 9 bases lay between the germline ends. From germline, CDR1 is SEHNR and CDR2 FQNEAQ (reference sequence). CDR3 bases: TGTGCCAGCAGCCCTCCCCAGCAAGAGACCCAGTACTTC. Its protein product is CASSPPQQETQYF.

The rearrangement links TRBV7-2 to TRBJ2-5; 7 nucleotides line up with TRBD2. CDR3 length: 16 amino acids. Germline assignment: CDR1 SGHTA and CDR2 FQGNSA. The J segment lost 0 bases and the V segment lost 6 bases, leaving 10 bases of the junction unmatched. CDR3 amino acids: CASSYRMGGYQETQYF. The DNA for the CDR3 is TGTGCCAGCAGTTACAGGATGGGGGGGTACCAAGAGACCCAGTACTTC.

There are a few counts of this clonotype. The chain links TRBV7-9 to TRBJ1-2, with D unresolved. V lost 5 bases and J 8 bases, leaving 12 bases between the germline ends. The CDR3 contains 12 residues. CDR1 is SEHNR, CDR2 FQNEAQ, per germline (reference sequence). The CDR3, as DNA: TGTGCCAGCAGCCCTGAGTCGGGAGGCTACACCTTC. Translated, it gives CASSPESGGYTF.

This clonotype was seen a few times. The chain couples TRBV6-2 or TRBV6-3 to TRBJ1-1; possible D gene TRBD1, 6 bases. The CDR3 has 12 residues. Trimming left V 8 bases short and J 4 bases short, with 11 bases between. In germline, CDR1 is MNHEY, CDR2 SVGEGT. As DNA, the CDR3 is TGTGCCAGCCAGGGGTTTGGCACTGAAGCTTTCTTT. Translating gives CASQGFGTEAFF.